One and the same sample provided the 9 T cell receptor beta chains below, sequenced in a study of human T cells and chemical hapten exposure. Time point given: patch test 1, 2 weeks after DPC sensitization. Noted treatment: therapeutic diphenylcyclopropenone sensitization with weekly scalp DPC. Each CDR3 protein gets one entry after TCRdb re-called the RACE reads with MiXCR. The sample contains some 340,000 distinct CDR3 sequences, around 7% of which appear only once. Sequenced material: whole blood, taken in connection with sensitization to the hapten diphenylcyclopropenone (DPC). The receptor source for this set is a woman in her late teens or twenties with alopecia areata. Some clones in this sample may be carry-over from other donors' samples.

This clonotype was recorded at least ten times. V usage is TRBV20-1 and J usage is TRBJ2-1; 10 bases line up with TRBD2. V shed 0 bases and J 7 bases; nucleotides not matched to a gene: 6. Germline V gene sequence: CDR1 DFQATT, CDR2 SNEGSKA (reference sequence). CDR3 length: 15 residues. The CDR3 DNA follows: TGCAGTGCTAGAGAAGGTAGCGGGGGGTCGAATGAGCAGTTCTTC. Translated, it gives CSAREGSGGSNEQFF.

The V call is TRBV6-1, the J call TRBJ1-1; perhaps TRBD1 as D (6 bases). V was trimmed by 8 bases and J by 4 bases, leaving 26 bases between them. The CDR3 consists of 17 residues. The V gene's germline CDR1 is MNHNS and CDR2 SASEGT. CDR3 in amino acids: CASPKEGTTYLGTEAFF. CDR3 in DNA: TGTGCCAGCCCAAAGGAGGGGACAACCTATTTGGGCACTGAAGCTTTCTTT.

J is TRBJ2-2 and V is TRBV12-3 or TRBV12-4; the D gene could be TRBD1 or TRBD2 (6 bases each). There are 17 residues in the CDR3. V lost 5 bases, J lost 1 base, and 17 bases lay in between. The CDR3 protein is CASSPLTGAGNTGELFF. The CDR3 DNA is TGTGCCAGCAGTCCCCTTACGGGGGCCGGGAACACCGGGGAGCTGTTTTTT.

The CDR3 DNA is TGCAGCGTTGAATGGCTGTTATTTAACTATGGCTACACCTTC. It translates to CSVEWLLFNYGYTF. This rearrangement joins TRBV29-1 to TRBJ1-2; D is uncertain. The germline V gene has CDR1 SQVTM and CDR2 ANQGSEA. Trimming cost V 2 bases and J 1 base, with 11 bases left between them. The CDR3 sequence is 14 residues long.

This clonotype was seen a few times. V usage is TRBV18 and J usage is TRBJ1-5; 7 positions match TRBD1. Germline V CDR1 and CDR2: KGHSH, LQKENI. The trim removed 5 bases at V and 2 bases at J, leaving 3 bases unmatched. The CDR3 spans 14 residues. The CDR3 bases are TGTGCCAGCTCATCCAGGGGGGGCAATCAGCCCCAGCATTTT. This sequence encodes CASSSRGGNQPQHF. Filled out from reference TRBV18 and TRBJ1-5, the complete variable domain reads NAGVMQNPRHLVRRRGQEARLRCSPMKGHSHVYWYRQLPEEGLKFMVYLQKENIIDESGMPKERFSAEFPKEGPSILRIQQVVRGDSAAYFCASSSRGGNQPQHFGDGTRLSIL.

This clonotype came up many times. The V gene is TRBV7-2, the J gene TRBJ2-1; the D gene is possibly TRBD1 (5 bases). The V end was cut by 1 base, the J end by 0 bases, with 16 bases between. The CDR3 runs 18 residues. Germline CDR1 SGHTA, CDR2 FQGNSA. For the CDR3, the DNA is TGTGCCAGCAGCTTAGAACCGATTCGAAGGGGCTCCTACAATGAGCAGTTCTTC. It yields the protein CASSLEPIRRGSYNEQFF.

This clonotype was seen a few times. The gene calls are TRBV2 and TRBJ2-3, with D possibly matching TRBD2 (5 bases). The CDR3 loop spans 14 amino acids. Germline assignment: CDR1 SNHLY and CDR2 FYNNEI. Trimming took off 3 bases at V and 6 bases at J, with 13 bases between the two ends. Written as DNA, the CDR3 is TGTGCCAGCAGTGAGAAACTAGTCCTCGATACGCAGTATTTT. This sequence encodes CASSEKLVLDTQYF.

This clonotype was detected ten times or more. The chain combines TRBV6-1 with TRBJ1-3, with D unclear. With 8 bases removed from V and 0 bases from J, the gap between germline ends came to 14 bases. There are 15 residues in the CDR3. Looked up from germline, CDR1 is MNHNS and CDR2 is SASEGT. The CDR3 region is CASSRTAYSGNTIYF. For the CDR3, the DNA is TGTGCCAGCTCTAGGACCGCATACTCTGGAAACACCATATATTTT.

This clonotype has ten or more counts. The CDR3 DNA reads TGTGCCACCGCCCGGACGGTCATTAATGAAAAACTGTTTTTT. It codes for CATARTVINEKLFF. This rearrangement joins TRBV6-5 to TRBJ1-4; D is ambiguous. V gave up 10 bases and J gave up 4 bases, with 16 bases separating them. This CDR3 spans 14 amino acids. From germline, CDR1 is MNHEY and CDR2 SVGAGI.